Listed below are T cell receptor beta chains from one sample, sequenced in a study of blood T cell repertoires in COVID-19. Data came from immunoSEQ multiplex PCR; TCRdb stores just in-frame clones and leaves some out. The table has 150,000 to 200,000 clones, about four fifths seen once. Sequencing was carried out using peripheral blood. The receptors come from a woman older than 75 with COVID-19, enrolled during active disease. CDR3s leave out the opening cysteine and the closing phenylalanine or tryptophan.

TRBJ1-5 | TRBV20-1 | SASPGGYQPQH
TRBJ1-2 | TRBV19 | ASGQGNYGYT
TRBJ1-4 | TRBV28 | ASSPPPRFGEKLF
TRBJ2-7 | TRBV4-1 | ASSQVGVCGGAGEMCEQY
TRBJ1-1 | TRBV2 | ASTGHAGQGNTEAF
TRBJ2-7 | TRBV6-1 | ASRETGNSYEQY
TRBJ1-4 | TRBV28 | ASSPTGPNEKLF
TRBJ1-1 | TRBV18 | ASSPGVTGTTEAF
TRBJ2-3 | TRBV5-1 | ASSLGADRGTDTQY
TRBJ1-3 | TRBV7-9 | ASSLNRFSGNTIY
TRBJ2-1 | TRBV5-1 | ASSLEGTEYNEQF
TRBJ1-1 | TRBV6-5 | ASSYRSGVNTEAF
TRBJ2-5 | TRBV7-9 | ASSPGLAEETQY
TRBJ1-1 | TRBV27 | ASTPLGGRGMSEAF
TRBJ2-1 | TRBV5-6 | ATSTGAVYNEQF
TRBJ2-3 | TRBV7-2 | ASSLSGRRPDTQY
TRBJ1-2 | TRBV9 | ASSVEGPGGNYGYT
TRBJ1-2 | TRBV4-1 | ASSRPGHENYGYT
TRBJ1-2 | TRBV7-2 | ASSPSPGGASYGYT
TRBJ1-3 | TRBV6-5 | ASSHGNTIY
TRBJ1-2 | TRBV7-9 | ASSPGQFYGYT
TRBJ1-1 | TRBV5-1 | ASSLIAQGAEAF
TRBJ1-5 | TRBV2 | ASSEGYGTVPYSNQPQH
TRBJ2-7 | TRBV6-1 | ASSEVGLAGVGEQY
TRBJ2-7 | TRBV11-3 | ASSDGDYTYEQY
TRBJ1-1 | TRBV24-1 | ATSADRGEAF
TRBJ2-6 | TRBV2 | ASSETGSSTGANVLT
TRBJ2-1 | TRBV4-2 | ASSQITGTSGSSSYNEQF
TRBJ1-2 | TRBV27 | ASKSGQANYGYT
TRBJ2-1 | TRBV9 | ASASGSPSSSYNEQF
TRBJ2-3 | TRBV10-3 | AISGLAEDTQY
TRBJ2-3 | TRBV15 | ATSRSPGLAGGTDTQY
TRBJ2-7 | TRBV5-6 | ASSRTEVYEQY
TRBJ2-5 | TRBV27 | ASSLRQALETQY
TRBJ1-1 | TRBV6-5 | ASKGGTEAF
TRBJ2-5 | TRBV6-2/TRBV6-3 | ASSDRRGGQETQY
TRBJ2-5 | TRBV28 | ASSLNPWARGPGETQY
TRBJ1-3 | TRBV19 | ASTKGVSGNTIY
TRBJ1-2 | TRBV29-1 | SVSTVQSYGYT
TRBJ2-1 | TRBV2 | ASSERRWDGNEQF
TRBJ1-1 | TRBV18 | ASSRLGTGRAEAF
TRBJ2-7 | TRBV4-2 | ASSQVEGPPYEQY
TRBJ2-3 | TRBV19 | ASSGVAGAPADTQY
TRBJ2-1 | TRBV30 | AWSRGTYNEQF
TRBJ2-5 | TRBV5-6 | ASSLLGRPRQETQY
TRBJ2-7 | TRBV11-2 | ASSFGIEQY
TRBJ1-2 | TRBV2 | ASSEASGAGGYT
TRBJ2-2 | TRBV18 | ASSLFADTNTGELF
TRBJ1-4 | TRBV27 | ASSSRQGRGHIDEKLF
TRBJ1-1 | TRBV5-1 | ASSPTDGPHEAF